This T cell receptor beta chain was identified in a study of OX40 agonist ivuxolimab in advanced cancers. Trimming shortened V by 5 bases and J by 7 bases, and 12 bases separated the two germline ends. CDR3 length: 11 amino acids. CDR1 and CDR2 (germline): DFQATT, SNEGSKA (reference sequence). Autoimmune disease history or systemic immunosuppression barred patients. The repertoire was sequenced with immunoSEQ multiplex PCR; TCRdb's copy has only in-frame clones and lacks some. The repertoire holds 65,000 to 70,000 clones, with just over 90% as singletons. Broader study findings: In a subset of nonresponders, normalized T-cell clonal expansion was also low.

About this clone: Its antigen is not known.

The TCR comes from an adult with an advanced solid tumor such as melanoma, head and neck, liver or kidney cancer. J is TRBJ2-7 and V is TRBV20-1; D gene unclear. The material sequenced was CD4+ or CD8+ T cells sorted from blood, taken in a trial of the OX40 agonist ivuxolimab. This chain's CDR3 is CSARAVDEQYF. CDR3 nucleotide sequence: TGCAGTGCTCGGGCGGTGGATGAGCAGTACTTC.